The 26 T cell receptor beta chains below were found in one sample sequenced in a study of cytomegalovirus exposure and HLA in healthy donors (dated by TCRdb to 2016 to 2017). Receptor amplification or capture employed the immunoSEQ multiplex PCR assay. For the multiplex PCR, a mixture combining 60 forward primers for TCR Vbeta segments and 13 reverse primers for TCR Jbeta segments was used. The source is immuneACCESS, and TCRdb retained only in-frame sequences with V and J called. Part of the clones is not carried over; for the studies checked, unresolved V genes explain less than half of this, and the remainder is unexplained. The sample table lists about 180,000 clones, around 76% of them with a count of one. About 2.5% of the sample comes from the top ten. Sequences were obtained from PBMCs. The receptor source for this set is a young woman in good health and CMV-seropositive.

The gene calls are TRBV11-2 and TRBJ2-7, with D perhaps TRBD1 (5 bases). CDR1 is SGHAT and CDR2 is FQNNGV in the germline V gene. The CDR3 is 15 amino acids. V was shortened by 0 bases and J by 2 bases, with 11 bases between the two germline ends. The CDR3 DNA follows: TGTGCCAGCAGCTTAGAAGGGGTCAGGCCCTACGAGCAGTACTTC. Its protein product is CASSLEGVRPYEQYF.

This clone has only one observation. The V gene is TRBV28, the J gene TRBJ1-2, with D unclear. The V gene lost 6 bases and the J gene lost 4 bases, with 3 bases spanning the gap. CDR3 size: 10 residues. Per the germline V gene, CDR1 is MDHEN and CDR2 is SYDVKM. In nucleotides, the CDR3 is TGTGCCAGCAGACTCTATGGCTACACCTTC. This encodes CASRLYGYTF.

This clone was picked up a small number of times. This rearrangement joins TRBV6-5 to TRBJ2-7; TRBD2 might be the D (6 bases). V dropped 0 bases and J dropped 2 bases, with 8 bases sitting between them. Germline V gene lookup returns CDR1 MNHEY and CDR2 SVGAGI. The CDR3 has 14 residues. CDR3 in DNA: TGTGCCAGCAGTTACTCGGGGGGACCCTACGAGCAGTACTTC. This codes for CASSYSGGPYEQYF.

This CDR3 is CASSSPDRVYGYTF. CDR3 DNA: TGTGCCAGCAGTTCCCCAGACAGGGTCTATGGCTACACCTTC. The chain uses TRBV28 and TRBJ1-2; TRBD1 aligns across 7 bases. CDR3 length: 14 residues. Germline CDR1 is MDHEN and CDR2 is SYDVKM. V was pared by 4 bases and J by 4 bases, with 6 bases of the junction left unmatched.

The rearrangement joins TRBV29-1 to TRBJ1-1; D might be TRBD1 (6 bases). The CDR3 covers 13 residues. In germline, CDR1 is SQVTM, CDR2 ANQGSEA. Trimming left V 7 bases short and J 0 bases short, with 12 bases between. This CDR3 is CSAGQYMNTEAFF. The DNA for the CDR3 is TGCAGCGCAGGACAGTACATGAACACTGAAGCTTTCTTT.

V and J are TRBV7-2 and TRBJ1-5, with D tentatively TRBD1 (6 bases). CDR1 and CDR2 from the germline V gene are SGHTA and FQGNSA. Trimming left V 1 base short and J 3 bases short, with 10 bases between. The CDR3 loop spans 15 amino acids. The chain's CDR3 is CASSLVGGANQPQHF. The CDR3 DNA is TGTGCCAGCAGCTTAGTAGGGGGGGCCAATCAGCCCCAGCATTTT. The full variable domain, completed using reference TRBV7-2 and TRBJ1-5, is GAGVSQSPSNKVTEKGKDVELRCDPISGHTALYWYRQSLGQGLEFLIYFQGNSAPDKSGLPSDRFSAERTGGSVSTLTIQRTQQEDSAVYLCASSLVGGANQPQHFGDGTRLSIL.

CDR3 in DNA: TGCGCCAGCAGCGGAAGCCGGGACTGGAAACTCAATGAGCAGTTCTTC. Protein sequence: CASSGSRDWKLNEQFF. This rearrangement joins TRBV5-1 to TRBJ2-1; tentatively, D is TRBD2 (6 bases). Trimming cost V 4 bases and J 6 bases, with 20 bases left between them. Germline CDR1 reads SGHRS; CDR2 reads YFSETQ. This CDR3 is 16 amino acids long.

V gene TRBV5-1 combines with J gene TRBJ2-5, with D unresolved. Trimming took off 0 bases at V and 4 bases at J, with 7 bases between the two ends. CDR3 length equals 13 residues. The germline CDR1 and CDR2 sequences are SGHRS and YFSETQ. The CDR3: CASSLGQAETQYF. CDR3 DNA: TGCGCCAGCAGCTTGGGGCAGGCAGAGACCCAGTACTTC.

The chain uses TRBV5-1 and TRBJ1-2; D remains ambiguous. V lost 0 bases, J lost 0 bases, and 9 bases lay in between. This CDR3 has 15 residues. Germline V gene data show CDR1 as SGHRS and CDR2 as YFSETQ. The CDR3 nucleotides read TGCGCCAGCAGCTTGGCTGGCGGGGCTAACTATGGCTACACCTTC. Its protein product is CASSLAGGANYGYTF. Combining the CDR3 with reference TRBV5-1 and TRBJ1-2 gives the whole variable domain KAGVTQTPRYLIKTRGQQVTLSCSPISGHRSVSWYQQTPGQGLQFLFEYFSETQRNKGNFPGRFSGRQFSNSRSEMNVSTLELGDSALYLCASSLAGGANYGYTFGSGTRLTVV.

Worth noting for this clone: In the same sample, other DNA sequences code for this CDR3. The CDR3 sequence is CASSPLAGYEQYF. The CDR3 DNA is TGCGCCAGCAGCCCCTTAGCGGGTTACGAGCAGTACTTC. The rearrangement links TRBV4-1 to TRBJ2-7; TRBD2 aligns across 7 bases. The CDR3 consists of 13 residues. With V trimmed by 4 bases and J by 4 bases, 4 bases remained unmatched. The V gene's germline CDR1 is MGHRA and CDR2 YSYEKL.

The chain links TRBV27 to TRBJ2-1; D ambiguous. Trimming stripped 5 bases from V and 5 bases from J, with 19 bases between. This CDR3 is 16 amino acids long. CDR1 MNHEY and CDR2 SMNVEV come from the germline V gene (reference sequence). In DNA, the CDR3 is TGTGCCAGCAGTCCAAAGAACGGAGCTCGCCACAATGAGCAGTTCTTC. Translating it yields CASSPKNGARHNEQFF.

On this clone: Compared with germline, one end of the junction differs, possibly owing to a read error. At the DNA level, this CDR3 is encoded by other sequences in the same sample as well. The chain links TRBV18 to TRBJ1-2; D gene ambiguous. The CDR3 totals 16 residues. Germline V gene sequence: CDR1 KGHSH, CDR2 LQKENI. The CDR3 reads CASSPQSAGNNYGYTF. Here the CDR3 DNA reads TGCGCCAGCTCACCACAGTCGGCGGGGAATAACTATGGCTACACCTTC.

The V and J genes are TRBV5-5 and TRBJ1-3; TRBD1 might be the D (5 bases). The germline gives CDR1 SGHKS, CDR2 YYEKEE (reference sequence). The CDR3 loop spans 15 amino acids. V gave up 6 bases and J gave up 0 bases, with 13 bases separating them. The CDR3 nucleotides read TGTGCCAGCAACTGGAGACAGTCCTCTGGAAACACCATATATTTT. Its translation is CASNWRQSSGNTIYF.

This sequence joins TRBV27 and TRBJ2-1, with 16 bases aligning to TRBD2. This CDR3 region has 15 residues. Per germline, CDR1 MNHEY and CDR2 SMNVEV (reference sequence). Trimming took 6 bases from V and 7 from J; bases not matched to a gene: 3. Here the CDR3 DNA reads TGTGCCAGCAGGGGACTAGCGGGGGGGGAGAATGAGCAGTTCTTC. Protein: CASRGLAGGENEQFF.

In this sample, this clone turned up once. CDR3 nucleotide sequence: TGTGCCAGCAGTTCGGCTAGAGGGGGCTACGAGCAGTACTTC. This gives the protein CASSSARGGYEQYF. The V gene is TRBV6-6, the J gene TRBJ2-7; possible D gene TRBD1, 6 bases. This CDR3 has 14 residues. V was clipped by 4 bases and J by 3 bases, with 13 bases between them. The germline V gene has CDR1 MNHNY and CDR2 SVGAGI (reference sequence).

J is TRBJ1-4 and V is TRBV30; D is ambiguous. Germline CDR1 GTSNPN, CDR2 SVGIG (reference sequence). This CDR3 is 14 amino acids long. V lost 0 bases and J 5 bases, leaving 10 bases between the germline ends. In DNA, the CDR3 is TGTGCCTGGAGTGTACTGACAATGAATGAAAAACTGTTTTTT. It codes for CAWSVLTMNEKLFF.

The table lists this clone with a count of one. The CDR3 coding sequence is TGTGCCAGCGGCAGGGAATACAATGAGCAGTTCTTC. It yields the protein CASGREYNEQFF. The chain combines TRBV5-8 with TRBJ2-1; TRBD1 might be the D (5 bases). CDR1 and CDR2 (germline): SGHTS, YDEGEE. Between the trimmed V and J ends, which lost 7 bases and 4 bases, there was a span of 9 bases. This CDR3 is 12 amino acids long.

This clone was found a few times. The gene calls are TRBV19 and TRBJ2-7; 13 nucleotides match TRBD2. There are 15 residues in the CDR3. Germline CDR1 and CDR2: LNHDA and SQIVND (reference sequence). Trimming took 6 bases from V and 5 from J; bases not matched to a gene: 7. The CDR3 DNA is TGTGCCAGTAGACGATCCGGACTAGCGGGGGACGAGCAGTACTTC. Translated, it gives CASRRSGLAGDEQYF.

The V call is TRBV4-2, the J call TRBJ2-5; the match to TRBD2 covers 11 bases. CDR1 is LGHNA and CDR2 is YNFKEQ in the germline V gene. The ends lost 4 bases at V and 4 bases at J; junction bases unmatched: 11. This CDR3 is 17 amino acids long. CDR3 in DNA: TGTGCCAGCAGCCTCTATCGTAGCGGGGGGGCGGGAGAGACCCAGTACTTC. Its protein product is CASSLYRSGGAGETQYF.

The J gene is TRBJ2-1, the V gene TRBV10-3; 10 nucleotides agree with TRBD2. This CDR3 region has 15 residues. Per the germline V gene, CDR1 is ENHRY and CDR2 is SYGVKD. Trimming took 6 bases from V and 9 from J; bases not matched to a gene: 11. The CDR3 loop is CAISQKERGGGEQFF. CDR3 nucleotide sequence: TGTGCCATCAGCCAGAAGGAGCGGGGGGGTGGTGAGCAGTTCTTC.

This clone appeared once. The V and J genes are TRBV11-3 and TRBJ2-1; unclear D gene. The CDR3 runs to 12 residues. The germline CDR1 and CDR2 sequences are SGHNT and YENEEA. V was shortened by 1 base and J by 6 bases, with 4 bases between the two germline ends. Written as DNA, the CDR3 is TGTGCCAGCAGCTTAGTGAGCAATGAGCAGTTCTTC. It yields the protein CASSLVSNEQFF.

This clone was seen a handful of times. The gene calls are TRBV21-1 and TRBJ2-2; the table's TRBD2 call for D was not verified on the DNA. TRBV21-1 is noted as a pseudogene. The CDR3 contains 18 residues. In DNA form, the CDR3 reads TGTGCCAGCAGTCCCGCGGGGGGCGGGGGGCATAACACCGGGGAGCTGTTTTTT. Protein product: CASSPAGGGGHNTGELFF.

This clone showed up just a few times. The chain links TRBV7-2 to TRBJ1-4; D is unresolved. The V gene's germline CDR1 is SGHTA and CDR2 FQGNSA. The CDR3 spans 17 residues. V lost 1 base and J 3 bases, leaving 15 bases between the germline ends. Here the CDR3 reads CASSLGYYPAANEKLFF. The CDR3 coding sequence is TGTGCCAGCAGCTTAGGATATTACCCTGCGGCTAATGAAAAACTGTTTTTT.

This clone was observed a few times. This chain uses TRBV21-1 with TRBJ1-4; TRBD1 was called by the table and not checked on the DNA. TRBV21-1 has pseudogene status. The CDR3 is 15 residues long. CDR3 residues: CASSARDRRPEKLFF. CDR3 nucleotide sequence: TGTGCCAGCAGCGCCCGGGACAGGCGACCTGAAAAACTGTTTTTT.

The chain joins TRBV29-1 to TRBJ1-5; D might be TRBD1 (6 bases). Trimming took 7 bases from V and 6 from J, leaving 13 bases between them. The germline CDR1 and CDR2 sequences are SQVTM and ANQGSEA. The CDR3 is 12 residues long. The CDR3 DNA sequence: TGCAGCGCCCGGGAGGGGGGTCAGCCCCAGCATTTT. Its translation is CSAREGGQPQHF.

The chain links TRBV10-3 to TRBJ2-1; 8 bases are a match to TRBD2. V trimming: 4 bases; J trimming: 0 bases; junction bases outside the gene matches: 11. The CDR3 consists of 18 residues. Germline V CDR1 and CDR2: ENHRY, SYGVKD. CDR3 protein: CAISAASGYTSSYNEQFF. CDR3 DNA: TGTGCCATCAGTGCGGCTAGCGGGTACACGAGCTCCTACAATGAGCAGTTCTTC.